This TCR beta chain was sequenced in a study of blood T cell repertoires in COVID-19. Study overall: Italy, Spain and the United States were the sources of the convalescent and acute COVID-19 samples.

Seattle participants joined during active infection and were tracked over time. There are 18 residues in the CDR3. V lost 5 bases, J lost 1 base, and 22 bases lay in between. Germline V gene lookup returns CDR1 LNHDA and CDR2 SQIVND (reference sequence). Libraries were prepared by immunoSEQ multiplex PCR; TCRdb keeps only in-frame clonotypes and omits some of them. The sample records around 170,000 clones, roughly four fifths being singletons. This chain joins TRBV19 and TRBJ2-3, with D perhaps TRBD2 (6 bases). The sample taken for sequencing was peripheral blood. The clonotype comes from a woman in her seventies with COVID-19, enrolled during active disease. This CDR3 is CASSPRRLVGIGTDTQYF. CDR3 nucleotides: TGTGCCAGTAGTCCCCGCAGACTAGTCGGGATAGGCACAGATACGCAGTATTTT.